This section outlines one T cell receptor beta chain sequence together with its context. This receptor's antigen is unknown. Within one base of it there is no much larger clone, and no base qualities were kept. This sample also contains other DNA sequences that code for the same CDR3. Using the deep immunoSEQ assay, TCR CDR3 regions were amplified from genomic DNA by multiplex PCR. Extracted genomic DNA from each cell subset was distributed evenly across all wells of several immunoSEQ 96-well plates, and each plate was treated as a replicate. For sorted subsets, about 200 ng genomic DNA, equal to tens of thousands of T cell genomes, was loaded into each replicate PCR. Purified libraries were measured with a Qubit 3.0 fluorometer, size-checked on a Bioanalyzer 2100, and measured again with the KAPA Library Quantification kit. Every immunoSEQ 96-well plate was sequenced on a separate single-read 150-cycle Illumina NextSeq 550 flow cell. The paper's data handling went like this. Because the immunoSEQ output held only junctional sequences and lacked quality scores, the filtering could not match the filtering applied to full-length reads. Sequences were annotated with PyIR, a Python wrapper for IgBLAST v1.9, using IMGT germline references to assign V/J genes and CDR3. Reads were filtered out if the reads had weak V/J assignments (E-value above 1e-6), no CDR3, stop codons, out-of-frame junctions, or ambiguous translated residues. A V3J clonotype was defined by an identical inferred V gene, J gene, and CDR3 amino acid sequence. To compute the percentage overlap between repertoires, the number of shared unique clonotypes was divided by the size of the smaller repertoire. Richness of each repertoire was evaluated using RTK rarefaction, the Chao1 estimator, and Recon v2.1 estimates of unobserved clonotypes. For all TCRbeta clonotypes obtained by the gDNA method from a handful of donors, generation probabilities were computed with OLGA. In its TCRdb copy, this immuneACCESS table keeps in-frame sequences only and misses some clones. Where compared with another copy, unresolved V genes explain less than half of these, and the others have no known cause. V, J and clone size reflect that table, while D and trimming were determined from the DNA. The sample table records 1,400,000 or so clones; 98% to 99% of these occur just once. The leading ten clones occupy 0.36% of the sample.

These data belong to a study of shared clonotypes between healthy human individuals (dated by TCRdb to 2019 to 2021). Describing the broader study: A few men and a couple of women, aged 18 to 49 years, made up the cohort. Per donor, three plates each were used for CD4 naive and CD4 memory, two for CD8 naive, and one for CD8 memory. Blood TCR repertoires of about 5 healthy adults were deeply sequenced to estimate repertoire size and the extent of clonotype sharing between individuals. To increase sequencing depth and limit assay-specific biases, TCR repertoire library preparation and sequencing were carried out by different laboratories using diverse techniques. Between about 0.94 and 8.9 billion PBMCs per donor were obtained by leukapheresis. Study-wide findings and limitations: When several donors were compared, the shared fraction of clonotypes was 5% to 6.5% for naive CD4, around 4% for naive CD8, 2% to 2.5% for memory CD4, and roughly 0.43% for memory CD8. Sampling was restricted to blood, and TCR repertoires in tissues likely differ from the TCR repertoires found in blood. Larger estimated clonotype richness was generally found for naive subsets than for memory subsets. Based on pairwise subsampling, the degree of clonotype sharing among donors was expected to be affected by sequencing depth. Higher generation probabilities were observed for clonotypes shared by all four sorted-subset donors than for non-shared clonotypes. Rarefaction of sorted-subset datasets indicated incomplete sequencing despite the large sequencing depth. Because the study included only a small number of donors, the genetic and exposure-history diversity represented was limited.

The germline V gene yields KGHSH for CDR1 and LQKENI for CDR2. The CDR3 measures 15 amino acids from cysteine to phenylalanine. Only the CDR3 DNA stays, 45 bases, in frame from base 1. Unmatched junction bases come to 3, with V trimmed by 0 bases and J by 2 bases. The donors were healthy, HIV-negative adults with no recently reported acute infections or vaccinations. Every donor was a Caucasian adult living in Nashville, Tennessee, USA. Magnetic negative selection was used to enrich CD4+ T cells, after which naive cells were positively selected on CD45RA and the negative fraction became the memory subset. Blood was obtained by leukapheresis, after which PBMCs were separated by Ficoll-Histopaque density gradient centrifugation and cryopreserved in liquid nitrogen vapor phase. Analytical flow cytometry was used to check the purity and quantity of each magnetically sorted T cell population. Genomic DNA was isolated from every sorted fraction and measured by UV absorbance on a Nanodrop 2000c.

The clonotype was recovered from a man between 25 and 39 years old in good health. The rearrangement joined TRBV18 to TRBJ2-7, with 8 middle bases fitting TRBD1. Source material: naive CD4+ T cells sorted from blood. In light of the paper, this sample's cell subset or site label describes: CD45RA+ positively selected. The DNA is as follows: TGTGCCAGCTCACCACCAACAGGGGGGACCTACGAGCAGTACTTC. The resulting protein is CASSPPTGGTYEQYF.